This TCR beta chain was found in a study of cytomegalovirus exposure and HLA in healthy donors. Regarding the study as a whole: In a later analysis, about 17,000 TCR beta sequences were associated with HLA alleles at 0.05 false discovery rate. Differences between HLA loci emerged in a later analysis of TCR association rates, with DRB1 most and HLA-C fewest. Sequencing likely caused a cluster of highly shared sequence variants.

V lost 7 bases, J lost 5 bases, and 17 bases lay in between. CDR1 is MNHEY, CDR2 SVGAGI, per germline. The CDR3 runs 14 residues. As concerns this clone: Its cognate antigen is unknown.

The PCR contained 60 Vbeta and 13 Jbeta primers. The repertoire was sequenced with immunoSEQ multiplex PCR; TCRdb's copy has only in-frame clones and lacks some. The sample has about 260,000 clones; under 80% are singletons. Material: PBMCs. The rearrangement links TRBV6-5 to TRBJ2-5, with D tentatively TRBD2 (5 bases). This sequence was found in a female donor in good health and CMV-seronegative. The CDR3 DNA sequence: TGTGCCAGCAATTTGGAGGTCGGCCCCGAGACCCAGTACTTC. Protein product: CASNLEVGPETQYF.